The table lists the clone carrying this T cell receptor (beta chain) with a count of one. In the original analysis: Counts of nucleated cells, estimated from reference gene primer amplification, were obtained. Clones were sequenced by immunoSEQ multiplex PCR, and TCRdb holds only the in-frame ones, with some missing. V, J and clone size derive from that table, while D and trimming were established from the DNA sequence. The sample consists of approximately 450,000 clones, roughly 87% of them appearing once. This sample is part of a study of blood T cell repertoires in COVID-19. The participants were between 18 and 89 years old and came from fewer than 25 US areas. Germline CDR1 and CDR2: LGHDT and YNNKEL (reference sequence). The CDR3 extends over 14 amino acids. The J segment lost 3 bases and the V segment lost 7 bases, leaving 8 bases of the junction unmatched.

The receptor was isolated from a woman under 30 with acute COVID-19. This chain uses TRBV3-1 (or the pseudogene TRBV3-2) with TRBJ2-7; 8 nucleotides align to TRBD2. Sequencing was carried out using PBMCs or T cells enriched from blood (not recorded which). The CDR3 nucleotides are TGTGCCAGCATGAGGGCGGGGGGAAACTACGAGCAGTACTTC. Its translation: CASMRAGGNYEQYF.